Below, 23 T cell receptor beta chains from the same sample are listed, as sequenced in a study of T cells in localized non-small cell lung cancer. Profiling relied on immunoSEQ multiplex PCR, and the TCRdb table lists in-frame clones only, not all of them. Among 30,000 or so clones listed, more than 75% were seen once. The sample in question was peripheral blood, obtained before any cancer treatment. The receptors were sampled from a female donor over 55 with stage III squamous cell lung carcinoma.

The chain uses TRBV11-2 and TRBJ1-6; D uncertain. The V gene lost 2 bases and the J gene lost 7 bases, with 3 bases spanning the gap. This CDR3 spans 12 amino acids. Germline CDR1 is SGHAT and CDR2 is FQNNGV. Here the CDR3 reads CASSLPNSPLHF. The CDR3 coding sequence is TGTGCCAGCAGCTTACCGAATTCACCCCTCCACTTT.

This clone was counted only a few times. The chain uses TRBV2 and TRBJ1-2; the match to TRBD1 covers 8 bases. The junction had 7 bases not matched to a gene; V was cut back by 8 bases and J by 5 bases. This CDR3 has 13 residues. The germline gives CDR1 SNHLY, CDR2 FYNNEI. CDR3 sequence (DNA): TGTGCCAGCGGAGTGGGACAGGCTTATGGCTACACCTTC. As protein: CASGVGQAYGYTF.

This chain links TRBV9 with TRBJ1-4; possibly TRBD1 for D (6 bases). The germline V gene has CDR1 SGDLS and CDR2 YYNGEE. CDR3 size: 17 residues. The V and J ends lost 5 bases and 0 bases respectively, with 17 bases between them. CDR3 sequence: CASSEGQTTATNEKLFF. The CDR3 region has the DNA TGTGCCAGCAGTGAAGGACAGACTACTGCAACTAATGAAAAACTGTTTTTT.

This clone showed up just once. This chain uses TRBV11-2 with TRBJ2-3; no firm D call. CDR1 and CDR2 (germline): SGHAT, FQNNGV. Trimming stripped 3 bases from V and 8 bases from J, with 9 bases between. The CDR3 has 12 amino acids. In DNA, the CDR3 is TGTGCCAGCAGCTTCCGAACGGGTACGCAGTATTTT. It translates to CASSFRTGTQYF.

V gene TRBV30 combines with J gene TRBJ2-3; D unclear. CDR1 and CDR2 from the germline V gene are GTSNPN and SVGIG (reference sequence). The CDR3 is 12 residues long. The V end was cut by 2 bases, the J end by 4 bases, with 7 bases between. The CDR3 DNA reads as TGTGCCTGGAGTATGGCCCCAGATACGCAGTATTTT. It specifies CAWSMAPDTQYF.

The genes are TRBV19 and TRBJ2-4; 12 positions match TRBD1. The V and J ends lost 5 bases and 8 bases, in that order; junction bases with no gene match: 4. Per germline, CDR1 LNHDA and CDR2 SQIVND (reference sequence). CDR3 length equals 14 residues. DNA of the CDR3: TGTGCCAGTAGTCCTGGGACAGGGGGCCACATTCAGTACTTC. Amino acids: CASSPGTGGHIQYF.

V gene TRBV29-1 combines with J gene TRBJ1-4; 7 bases map to TRBD1. With 6 bases clipped from V and 4 bases from J, the junction kept 8 bases outside the gene matches. CDR1 is SQVTM, CDR2 ANQGSEA, per germline. This CDR3 has 14 residues. CDR3 DNA sequence: TGCAGCGTGGGCCTCGGGACAGTTAATGAAAAACTGTTTTTT. Translated: CSVGLGTVNEKLFF.

The V call is TRBV2, the J call TRBJ1-2; a possible D gene is TRBD1 (6 bases). Germline CDR1 SNHLY, CDR2 FYNNEI. V was pared by 5 bases and J by 6 bases, with 10 bases between. This CDR3 is 12 amino acids long. In DNA form, the CDR3 reads TGTGCCAGCAGTTTAGACAGGCATGGCTACACCTTC. This translates into CASSLDRHGYTF. Full variable domain (rest looked up from reference TRBV2 and TRBJ1-2): EPEVTQTPSHQVTQMGQEVILRCVPISNHLYFYWYRQILGQKVEFLVSFYNNEISEKSEIFDDQFSVERPDGSNFTLKIRSTKLEDSAMYFCASSLDRHGYTFGSGTRLTVV.

The chain has TRBV7-8 and TRBJ2-1, with a weak D call TRBD1 (7 bases). V was cut by 5 bases and J by 8 bases, with 19 bases left in between. Germline assignment: CDR1 SGHVS and CDR2 FQNEAQ. The CDR3 is made up of 15 amino acids. CDR3 amino acids: CASSVRDSWGYEQFF. The CDR3 region has the DNA TGTGCCAGCAGCGTGCGGGACAGTTGGGGCTATGAGCAGTTCTTC.

The chain joins TRBV27 to TRBJ1-6; D gene unclear. This CDR3 contains 15 residues. The germline V and J ends were trimmed by 8 bases and 12 bases, with 23 bases remaining between them. Germline V gives CDR1 MNHEY, CDR2 SMNVEV (reference sequence). CDR3 region: CASSAGNTLIRPLHF. The CDR3 DNA reads as TGTGCCAGCTCTGCCGGGAATACACTTATTCGACCCCTCCACTTT.

The J gene is TRBJ2-3, the V gene TRBV21-1; the table's D gene call, TRBD2, was not cross checked with the DNA. TRBV21-1 is given as a pseudogene. CDR3 length equals 16 residues. CDR3 nucleotides: TGTGCCAGCAGCAAAAGGACTAGCGGCATCACAGATACGCAGTATTTT. It codes for CASSKRTSGITDTQYF.

The chain is built from TRBV30 and TRBJ2-5; no firm D call. Trimming shortened V by 5 bases and J by 0 bases, and 13 bases separated the two germline ends. The CDR3 has 14 amino acids. Germline V gene lookup returns CDR1 GTSNPN and CDR2 SVGIG (reference sequence). The CDR3: CAWFRPGYQETQYF. The DNA for the CDR3 is TGTGCCTGGTTCCGACCGGGTTACCAAGAGACCCAGTACTTC.

A few counts support this clone. This chain uses TRBV27 with TRBJ1-1; D unresolved. The CDR3 contains 12 residues. The germline V and J ends were trimmed by 7 bases and 4 bases, with 10 bases remaining between them. The germline V gene encodes CDR1 MNHEY and CDR2 SMNVEV (reference sequence). CDR3 in amino acids: CASKGVFTEAFF. CDR3 nucleotides: TGTGCCAGCAAGGGAGTTTTCACTGAAGCTTTCTTT.

V usage is TRBV2 and J usage is TRBJ1-1; D might be TRBD1 (5 bases). The germline V gene encodes CDR1 SNHLY and CDR2 FYNNEI. The CDR3 has 13 residues. V was trimmed by 7 bases and J by 4 bases, leaving 13 bases between them. CDR3 protein: CASTRGISTEAFF. CDR3 in DNA: TGTGCCAGCACTCGGGGGATAAGCACTGAAGCTTTCTTT. Full variable domain (missing parts from reference TRBV2 and TRBJ1-1): EPEVTQTPSHQVTQMGQEVILRCVPISNHLYFYWYRQILGQKVEFLVSFYNNEISEKSEIFDDQFSVERPDGSNFTLKIRSTKLEDSAMYFCASTRGISTEAFFGQGTRLTVV.

The chain links TRBV5-6 to TRBJ2-7; 7 bases fit TRBD2. The CDR3 has 12 amino acids. Trimming took 4 bases from V and 2 from J; bases not matched to a gene: 0. CDR1 and CDR2 (germline): SGHDT, YYEEEE. The CDR3 bases are TGTGCCAGCAGCGCGGGGGCCTACGAGCAGTACTTC. This sequence encodes CASSAGAYEQYF.

The chain is built from TRBV21-1 and TRBJ1-6; the table's D call of TRBD1 was not tested on the DNA. TRBV21-1 is annotated as a pseudogene. This CDR3 comprises 16 residues. The DNA of the CDR3 is TGTGCCAGCAGCAAAGATGGGACAGGGTGGAATTCACCCCTCCACTTT. It encodes CASSKDGTGWNSPLHF.

V and J are TRBV15 and TRBJ1-3; D remains ambiguous. Germline loops: CDR1 LNHNV, CDR2 YYDKDF (reference sequence). The CDR3 has 15 amino acids. Trimming removed 0 bases from V and 2 bases from J, with 8 bases in between. As DNA, the CDR3 is TGTGCCACCAGCAGAGATGGGTATGCTGGAAACACCATATATTTT. Amino acid sequence: CATSRDGYAGNTIYF.

This chain connects TRBV2 to TRBJ1-2; 9 bases agree with TRBD1. The CDR3 is 15 amino acids. The germline V gene encodes CDR1 SNHLY and CDR2 FYNNEI. Trimming at V came to 6 bases and at J to 1 base, leaving 6 bases not matched to a gene. The CDR3 coding sequence is TGTGCCAGCAGGGCTTACAGGGGGCTTAACTATGGCTACACCTTC. It specifies CASRAYRGLNYGYTF.

This chain links TRBV2 with TRBJ2-5; 9 nucleotides line up with TRBD1. Germline CDR1 and CDR2: SNHLY and FYNNEI. The CDR3 covers 16 residues. The V segment lost 6 bases and the J segment 2 bases; nucleotides outside the gene matches: 10. CDR3 protein: CASSLGQGILQETQYF. The CDR3, as DNA: TGTGCCAGCAGCCTGGGACAGGGTATTTTGCAAGAGACCCAGTACTTC.

V is TRBV11-2 and J is TRBJ1-1, with D hard to call. Per the germline V gene, CDR1 is SGHAT and CDR2 is FQNNGV. The CDR3 consists of 15 residues. Trimming pared 5 bases from V and 0 bases from J, leaving 13 bases between. The CDR3 DNA is TGTGCCAGCAGCCCCGTCCGACTTTTGAACACTGAAGCTTTCTTT. This sequence encodes CASSPVRLLNTEAFF.

Note on this clone: One end of the junction fails to match germline, which may point to a read error. The chain employs TRBV7-7 and TRBJ1-4; D perhaps matches TRBD1 (6 bases). The CDR3 contains 15 residues. Germline CDR1 and CDR2: SSHAT and FNYEAQ (reference sequence). The CDR3 region has the DNA TGTGCTAGCAGCTTGGGAAGGGGGGACAATGAAAAACTGTTTTTT. Its protein product is CASSLGRGDNEKLFF. The full variable domain, completed using reference TRBV7-7 and TRBJ1-4, is GAGVSQSPRYKVTKRGQDVTLRCDPISSHATLYWYQQALGQGPEFLTYFNYEAQPDKSGLPSDRFSAERPEGSISTLTIQRTEQRDSAMYRCASSLGRGDNEKLFFGSGTQLSVL.

This clone has a single count. The chain recombines TRBV11-2 with TRBJ2-7, with D unresolved. Germline assignment: CDR1 SGHAT and CDR2 FQNNGV. The CDR3 runs 18 residues. The V and J ends lost 0 bases and 0 bases respectively, with 18 bases between them. The CDR3 nucleotides read TGTGCCAGCAGCTTAGAATACACGGCAACTCTTAGCTCCTACGAGCAGTACTTC. As protein: CASSLEYTATLSSYEQYF.

V usage is TRBV7-8 and J usage is TRBJ2-5; 8 positions match TRBD2. This CDR3 has 14 amino acids. Germline CDR1 and CDR2: SGHVS and FQNEAQ. The V segment lost 5 bases and the J segment 1 base; nucleotides outside the gene matches: 3. The CDR3: CASSPTSGQETQYF. In DNA form, the CDR3 reads TGTGCCAGCAGCCCTACTAGCGGCCAAGAGACCCAGTACTTC.